Included here is one TCR beta chain sequence, with context. Antigen: not known. The data derive from a study of T cells in localized non-small cell lung cancer. Losses at the gene ends were 0 bases for V and 3 bases for J; bases not matched to a gene: 3. CDR3 length equals 15 residues. Germline assignment: CDR1 SGHTS and CDR2 YDEGEE. TCRdb keeps only in-frame clones here, not all; method: immunoSEQ multiplex PCR. Among more than 20,000 clones listed, 75% to 90% were seen once. Study-level points and caveats: Heterogeneity cannot be ruled out, as sequencing used one tumor region only.

This clonotype originated in an older female donor with stage I lung adenocarcinoma. Sequences were derived from peripheral blood, sampled before any cancer treatment. The rearrangement uses TRBV5-8 and TRBJ1-2, with 9 nucleotides matching TRBD1. The CDR3 DNA sequence: TGTGCCAGCAGCTTGGGGGACAGGGTGGACTATGGCTACACCTTC. Protein sequence: CASSLGDRVDYGYTF. Full variable domain (missing parts from reference TRBV5-8 and TRBJ1-2): EAGVTQSPTHLIKTRGQQATLRCSPISGHTSVYWYQQALGLGLQFLLWYDEGEERNRGNFPPRFSGRQFPNYSSELNVNALELEDSALYLCASSLGDRVDYGYTFGSGTRLTVV.